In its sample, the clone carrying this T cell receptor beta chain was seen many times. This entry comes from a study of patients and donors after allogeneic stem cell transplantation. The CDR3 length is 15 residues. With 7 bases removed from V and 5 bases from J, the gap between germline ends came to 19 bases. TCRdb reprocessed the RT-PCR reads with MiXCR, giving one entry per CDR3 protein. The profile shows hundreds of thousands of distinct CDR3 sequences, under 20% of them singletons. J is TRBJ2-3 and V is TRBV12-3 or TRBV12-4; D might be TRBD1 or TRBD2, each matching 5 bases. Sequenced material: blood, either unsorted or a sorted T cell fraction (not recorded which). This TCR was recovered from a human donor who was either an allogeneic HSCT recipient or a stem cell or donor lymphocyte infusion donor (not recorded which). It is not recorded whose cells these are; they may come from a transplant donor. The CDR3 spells CASTPEGRRRDTQYF. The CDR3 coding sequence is TGTGCCAGCACCCCCGAGGGGCGACGCAGAGATACGCAGTATTTT.